This TCR beta chain was sequenced for a study of T-cell reconstitution after alpha-beta-depleted transplantation in children listed by TCRdb under 2016. As for the study more broadly: T-cell immune reconstitution after TCRalphabeta/CD19-depleted allogeneic hematopoietic cell transplantation in children was quantitatively tracked in the study by means of TCR repertoire profiling. Findings and caveats that apply to the study as a whole: About two months after transplant, the apparently early recovery of alphabetaT-cell counts reportedly depended on just several hundred clones that had expanded rapidly and came from non-depleted graft cells. Over the following months the frequencies of hyperexpanded clones went down, and after one year T-cell counts and TCRbeta diversity were mostly credited to newly produced T cells. In some patients, the high TCRbeta diversity seen at day 60 was put down to recipient T cells and intrathymic progenitors that had survived conditioning.

This clonotype was seen many times. Its specific antigen is unknown. There are no base qualities to consult, and no much larger clone falls within one base. The library was obtained by PCR. Sequencing relied on an Illumina HiSeq 2500. TCR library preparation used molecular barcoding, with unique molecular identifiers applied to normalize quantification of the TCRbeta repertoire. The public reads were reprocessed in TCRdb via fastp at Q25 and MiXCR, keeping in-frame beta chains. Duplicate CDR3 protein sequences are folded into a single record with the most common DNA and genes. This sample has hundreds of thousands of distinct CDR3 sequences in its table, and 10% to 15% of those were observed once. The ten largest clones represent 0.79% of the sample. V and J are trimmed by 6 bases and 6 bases, and the gene matches miss 9 bases of the junction. CDR3 length: 14 amino acids, cysteine to phenylalanine. CDR3 DNA is the only sequence kept; it has 42 bases, read in frame from the first base. CDR1 and CDR2, per the germline V gene (reference sequence), are DFQATT and SNEGSKA.

This specimen's treatment or condition label, per the study, means: allogeneic hematopoietic cell transplantation with graft depleted of TCRalphabeta T cells and CD19 B cells. TCRalphabeta/CD19-depleted allogeneic hematopoietic cell grafts were given to the transplant recipients, all of whom were children. The chain uses TRBV20-1 and TRBJ1-4; the central 8 bases match TRBD1. The clonotype originates from a girl aged 2-10 years with congenital amegakaryocytic thrombocytopenia, due to receive a stem cell transplant. The source was PBMCs, collected before TCRalphabeta/CD19-depleted stem cell transplant. CDR3 reads: CSAGPGQGHEKLFF. The DNA sequence is given as TGCAGTGCCGGCCCCGGACAGGGTCATGAAAAACTGTTTTTT.